This T cell receptor (beta chain) was captured by sequencing in a study of shared clonotypes between healthy human individuals. Study results and caveats: Some clonotypes were shared by all four sorted-subset donors, while others were not shared. The non-shared ones had lower generation probabilities than the shared ones.

TCRdb's table, derived via immunoSEQ multiplex PCR, lists solely in-frame clones and lacks some. The sample shows under 2,500,000 clones, approximately 96% of them seen only once. The donors, all of them Caucasian adults, lived in Nashville, Tennessee. In the case of this clone: Its target is not known.

This CDR3 spans 13 amino acids. The ends lost 5 bases at V and 3 bases at J; junction bases unmatched: 2. Per the germline V gene, CDR1 is SNHLY and CDR2 is FYNNEI. The rearrangement links TRBV2 to TRBJ1-2; 8 nucleotides match TRBD1. Sequenced: naive CD4+ T cells sorted from blood. Indicated subset: CD45RA+ positively selected. This clonotype was obtained from a man younger than 35 in good health. The CDR3 coding sequence is TGTGCCAGCAGTCCGACAGGGGACTATGGCTACACCTTC. Translation: CASSPTGDYGYTF.